This TCR beta chain is from a study of blood T cell repertoires in COVID-19. This CDR3 comprises 16 residues. Trimming took 0 bases from V and 5 from J; bases not matched to a gene: 4. The germline CDR1 and CDR2 sequences are SGHNT and YYREEE (reference sequence). The table came from immunoSEQ multiplex PCR; TCRdb's copy has only in-frame clones and leaves some out. The sample carries some 200,000 clones, around 80% recorded once. The V gene is TRBV5-4, the J gene TRBJ2-1; TRBD2 matches 11 bases. The TCR sequence derives from a woman between 25 and 40 years old with COVID-19, enrolled during active disease. Sequenced: peripheral blood. Written as DNA, the CDR3 is TGTGCCAGCAGCTTGGGACCGACTAGCGGGAACAATGAGCAGTTCTTC. This encodes CASSLGPTSGNNEQFF.